A single sample gave rise to the 19 T cell receptor beta chains below, sequenced in a study of blood T cell repertoires in COVID-19. The assay was immunoSEQ multiplex PCR, and TCRdb's table has in-frame clones only and misses some. The table records 100,000 to 150,000 clones, roughly 90% of them present only once. Sequenced input: peripheral blood. Every receptor here comes from a man in his sixties with COVID-19, enrolled during active disease.

The J gene is TRBJ2-3, the V gene TRBV9; 13 bases line up with TRBD2. CDR1 SGDLS and CDR2 YYNGEE come from the germline V gene. After removal of 4 bases from V and 6 bases from J, the junction contained 8 bases not matched to a gene. This CDR3 is built from 16 residues. The CDR3: CASSLGLAGEGDTQYF. In nucleotides, the CDR3 is TGTGCCAGCAGCTTAGGACTAGCGGGAGAGGGGGATACGCAGTATTTT.

The chain couples TRBV24-1 to TRBJ1-1; D might be TRBD1 (5 bases). V was clipped by 3 bases and J by 3 bases, with 16 bases between them. Germline V CDR1 and CDR2: KGHDR, SFDVKD. The CDR3 contains 16 residues. The DNA for the CDR3 is TGTGCCACCAGTGATCCCTCCGGGGGGGAGGACACTGAAGCTTTCTTT. Its translation: CATSDPSGGEDTEAFF.

V and J are TRBV11-3 and TRBJ2-1; 11 bases fit TRBD2. CDR3 length: 19 residues. The germline gives CDR1 SGHNT, CDR2 YENEEA. V lost 1 base to trimming and J lost 0 bases; unmatched junction nucleotides: 8. As DNA, the CDR3 is TGTGCCAGCAGCTTAGGGGGACTAGCGGTAGCCCACTCCTACAATGAGCAGTTCTTC. It specifies CASSLGGLAVAHSYNEQFF.

The chain has TRBV25-1 and TRBJ2-1; D gene uncertain. The CDR3 runs to 11 residues. Germline V gene data show CDR1 as MGHDK and CDR2 as SYGVNS. V was shortened by 0 bases and J by 9 bases, with 3 bases between the two germline ends. The CDR3 spells CASSEYGEQFF. As DNA, the CDR3 is TGTGCCAGCAGTGAATACGGTGAGCAGTTCTTC.

The V and J genes are TRBV7-9 and TRBJ1-2; 8 bases align to TRBD1. V was pared by 5 bases and J by 8 bases, with 7 bases of the junction left unmatched. Per germline, CDR1 SEHNR and CDR2 FQNEAQ (reference sequence). CDR3 length: 13 residues. Here the CDR3 reads CASSRDRGPGYTF. CDR3 DNA: TGTGCCAGCAGCCGAGACAGGGGCCCAGGCTACACCTTC.

V gene TRBV19 combines with J gene TRBJ2-7; a weak D match, TRBD1 (5 bases). Trimming shortened V by 5 bases and J by 3 bases, and 14 bases separated the two germline ends. This CDR3 has 14 amino acids. The V gene's germline CDR1 is LNHDA and CDR2 SQIVND (reference sequence). This CDR3 reads CASSLASGFYEQYF. CDR3 nucleotides: TGTGCCAGTAGTTTGGCGTCAGGGTTCTACGAGCAGTACTTC.

The gene calls are TRBV12-5 and TRBJ2-3, with TRBD1 matching 8 bases. Germline CDR1 is LGHNT and CDR2 is FRNRAP. The CDR3 has 15 amino acids. The V and J ends lost 2 bases and 4 bases, in that order; junction bases with no gene match: 5. CDR3 coding DNA: TGTGCTAGTGGTTTGTCCCGACAGGGGCCAGATACGCAGTATTTT. Translating gives CASGLSRQGPDTQYF.

For the CDR3, the DNA is TGTGCCAGCAGCCTCCTAGCGGGAGTCTACAATGAGCAGTTCTTC. Encoded protein: CASSLLAGVYNEQFF. The rearrangement uses TRBV7-2 and TRBJ2-1; the match to TRBD2 covers 10 bases. CDR1 is SGHTA and CDR2 is FQGNSA in the germline V gene. The CDR3 sequence is 15 residues long. V was pared by 5 bases and J by 3 bases, with 4 bases of the junction left unmatched.

V is TRBV6-5 and J is TRBJ1-1; D is perhaps TRBD1 (5 bases). The V and J ends lost 6 bases and 5 bases respectively, with 13 bases between them. The CDR3 consists of 13 residues. CDR1 is MNHEY, CDR2 SVGAGI, per germline. CDR3 in DNA: TGTGCCAGCAGGGACACCAAGGGGACTGAAGCTTTCTTT. Protein product: CASRDTKGTEAFF.

The chain employs TRBV2 and TRBJ2-7; D may be TRBD2 (6 bases). Trimming took off 6 bases at V and 5 bases at J, with 17 bases between the two ends. CDR1 and CDR2 from the germline V gene are SNHLY and FYNNEI. The CDR3 loop spans 14 amino acids. CDR3 sequence reads: CASSGMTRSDEQYF. The CDR3 DNA reads as TGTGCCAGCAGCGGGATGACTAGATCCGACGAGCAGTACTTC.

The chain couples TRBV6-6 to TRBJ1-2; TRBD1 is a possible D gene (5 bases). The CDR3 is 14 residues long. Germline-derived CDR1 and CDR2 are MNHNY and SVGAGI (reference sequence). V was shortened by 4 bases and J by 6 bases, with 15 bases between the two germline ends. As DNA, the CDR3 is TGTGCCAGCAGTTCCGACAGACTCAATCATGGCTACACCTTC. This codes for CASSSDRLNHGYTF.

This chain connects TRBV2 to TRBJ1-1, with 7 positions matching TRBD1. The germline V gene encodes CDR1 SNHLY and CDR2 FYNNEI. V lost 7 bases to trimming and J lost 1 base; unmatched junction nucleotides: 3. The CDR3 totals 13 residues. CDR3 bases: TGTGCCAGCAAGGGGGACAGGAACACTGAAGCTTTCTTT. It is translated as CASKGDRNTEAFF.

The rearrangement links TRBV7-3 to TRBJ2-1, with 8 bases that match TRBD2. Per the germline V gene, CDR1 is SGHTA and CDR2 is FQGTGA. This CDR3 has 15 amino acids. V shed 1 base and J 5 bases; nucleotides not matched to a gene: 4. CDR3 nucleotides: TGTGCCAGCAGCTTAATACTAGCGGCTCACAATGAGCAGTTCTTC. This translates into CASSLILAAHNEQFF. Variable domain in full (rest from reference TRBV7-3 and TRBJ2-1): GAGVSQTPSNKVTEKGKYVELRCDPISGHTALYWYRQSLGQGPEFLIYFQGTGAADDSGLPNDRFFAVRPEGSVSTLKIQRTERGDSAVYLCASSLILAAHNEQFFGPGTRLTVL.

The chain joins TRBV9 to TRBJ1-5; the match to TRBD1 covers 11 bases. The CDR3 covers 16 residues. V was clipped by 3 bases and J by 0 bases; unmatched bases: 2. Germline V CDR1 and CDR2: SGDLS, YYNGEE. CDR3 sequence (DNA): TGTGCCAGCAGCGCCGGGACAGGGGGTAGCAATCAGCCCCAGCATTTT. It yields the protein CASSAGTGGSNQPQHF.

This clone was observed a single time. V and J are TRBV11-3 and TRBJ2-2, with TRBD2 matching over 8 bases. J gave up 1 base and V 5 bases, and 9 bases lay outside the gene matches. CDR1 and CDR2 (germline): SGHNT, YENEEA. The CDR3 has 17 amino acids. The CDR3 reads CASSPGGTPGNTGELFF. The CDR3 bases are TGTGCCAGCAGCCCGGGGGGGACTCCGGGGAACACCGGGGAGCTGTTTTTT.

This rearrangement joins TRBV4-3 to TRBJ1-4, with unresolved D. CDR1 LGHNA and CDR2 YSLEER come from the germline V gene. V dropped 4 bases and J dropped 0 bases, with 6 bases sitting between them. The length of the CDR3 is 14 residues. The CDR3 loop is CASSRASTNEKLFF. The CDR3 DNA follows: TGCGCCAGCAGCCGGGCCTCAACTAATGAAAAACTGTTTTTT.

The rearrangement joins TRBV7-9 to TRBJ2-7, with 7 positions matching TRBD2. This CDR3 is 15 amino acids long. The V gene end was trimmed by 5 bases and the J gene end by 3 bases; junction bases not matched to a gene: 10. Per the germline V gene, CDR1 is SEHNR and CDR2 is FQNEAQ (reference sequence). CDR3 residues: CASSPQAGRNYEQYF. The CDR3 DNA reads TGTGCCAGCAGCCCCCAAGCGGGAAGAAACTACGAGCAGTACTTC.

The chain links TRBV30 to TRBJ2-1, with D perhaps TRBD2 (6 bases). The germline gives CDR1 GTSNPN, CDR2 SVGIG (reference sequence). The V end was cut by 7 bases, the J end by 2 bases, with 9 bases between. The CDR3 has 12 residues. The CDR3 protein is CAFRLAYNEQFF. CDR3 in DNA: TGTGCCTTTAGACTAGCCTACAATGAGCAGTTCTTC.

This chain uses TRBV5-4 with TRBJ2-1, with 11 bases that match TRBD2. The V gene's germline CDR1 is SGHNT and CDR2 YYREEE (reference sequence). CDR3 length equals 16 residues. The V segment lost 3 bases and the J segment 7 bases; nucleotides outside the gene matches: 9. CDR3 in DNA: TGTGCCAGCAGCTCGTTCGGGGCTAGCGGGAGGAATGAGCAGTTCTTC. Translation: CASSSFGASGRNEQFF.